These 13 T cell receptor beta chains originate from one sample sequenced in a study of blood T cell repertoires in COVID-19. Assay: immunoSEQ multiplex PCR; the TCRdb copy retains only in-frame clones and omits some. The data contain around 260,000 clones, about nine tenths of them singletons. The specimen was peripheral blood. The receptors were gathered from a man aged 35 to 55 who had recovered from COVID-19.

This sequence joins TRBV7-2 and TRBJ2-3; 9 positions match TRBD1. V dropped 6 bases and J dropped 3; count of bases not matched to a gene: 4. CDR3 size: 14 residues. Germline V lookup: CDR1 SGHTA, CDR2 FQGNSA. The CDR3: CASRGTGYTDTQYF. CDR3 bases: TGTGCCAGCAGGGGGACAGGGTATACAGATACGCAGTATTTT.

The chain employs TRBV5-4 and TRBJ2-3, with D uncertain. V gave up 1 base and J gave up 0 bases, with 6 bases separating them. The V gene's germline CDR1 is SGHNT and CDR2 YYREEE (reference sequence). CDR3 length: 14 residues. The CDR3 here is CASSLLSSTDTQYF. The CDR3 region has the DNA TGTGCCAGCAGCTTGCTATCAAGCACAGATACGCAGTATTTT.

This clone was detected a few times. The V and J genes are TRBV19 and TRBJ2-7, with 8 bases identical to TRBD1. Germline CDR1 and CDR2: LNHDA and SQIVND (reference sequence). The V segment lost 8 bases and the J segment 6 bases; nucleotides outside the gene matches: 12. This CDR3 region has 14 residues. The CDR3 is CASHRTGTGSEQYF. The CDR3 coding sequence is TGTGCCAGTCACAGAACCGGGACAGGATCCGAGCAGTACTTC. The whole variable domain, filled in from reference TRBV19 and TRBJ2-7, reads DGGITQSPKYLFRKEGQNVTLSCEQNLNHDAMYWYRQDPGQGLRLIYYSQIVNDFQKGDIAEGYSVSREKKESFPLTVTSAQKNPTAFYLCASHRTGTGSEQYFGPGTRLTVT.

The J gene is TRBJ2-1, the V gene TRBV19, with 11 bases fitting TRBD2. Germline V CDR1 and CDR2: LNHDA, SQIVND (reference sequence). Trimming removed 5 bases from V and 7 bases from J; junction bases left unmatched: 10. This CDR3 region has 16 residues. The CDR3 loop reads CASSGETSGRSNEQFF. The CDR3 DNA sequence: TGTGCCAGTAGTGGGGAAACTAGCGGGAGAAGTAATGAGCAGTTCTTC. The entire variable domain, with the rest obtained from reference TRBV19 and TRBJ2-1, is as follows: DGGITQSPKYLFRKEGQNVTLSCEQNLNHDAMYWYRQDPGQGLRLIYYSQIVNDFQKGDIAEGYSVSREKKESFPLTVTSAQKNPTAFYLCASSGETSGRSNEQFFGPGTRLTVL.

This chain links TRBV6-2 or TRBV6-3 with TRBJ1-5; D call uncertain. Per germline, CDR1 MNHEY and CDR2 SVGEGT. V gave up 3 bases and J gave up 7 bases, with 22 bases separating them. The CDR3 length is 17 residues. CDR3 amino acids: CASSYHLSERSRQPQHF. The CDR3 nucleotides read TGTGCCAGCAGTTATCATCTATCGGAAAGGTCCAGGCAGCCCCAGCATTTT.

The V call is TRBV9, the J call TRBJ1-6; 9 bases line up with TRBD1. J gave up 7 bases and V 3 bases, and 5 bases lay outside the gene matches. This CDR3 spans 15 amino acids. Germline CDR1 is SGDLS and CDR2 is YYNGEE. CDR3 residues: CASSETGQGNSPLHF. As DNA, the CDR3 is TGTGCCAGCAGCGAGACCGGACAGGGGAATTCACCCCTCCACTTT.

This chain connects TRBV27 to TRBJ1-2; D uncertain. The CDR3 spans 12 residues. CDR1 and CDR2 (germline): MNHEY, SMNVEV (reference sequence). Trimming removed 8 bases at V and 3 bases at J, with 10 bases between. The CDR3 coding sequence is TGTGCCAGCGGTAGGACTGACTATGGCTACACCTTC. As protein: CASGRTDYGYTF.

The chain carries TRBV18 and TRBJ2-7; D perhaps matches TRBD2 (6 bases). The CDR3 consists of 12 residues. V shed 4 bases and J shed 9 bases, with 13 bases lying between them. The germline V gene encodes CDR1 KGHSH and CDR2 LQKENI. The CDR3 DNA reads TGTGCCAGCTCACACGGAGGGGATAGGCAGTACTTC. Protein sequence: CASSHGGDRQYF. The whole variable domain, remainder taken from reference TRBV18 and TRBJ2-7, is NAGVMQNPRHLVRRRGQEARLRCSPMKGHSHVYWYRQLPEEGLKFMVYLQKENIIDESGMPKERFSAEFPKEGPSILRIQQVVRGDSAAYFCASSHGGDRQYFGPGTRLTVT.

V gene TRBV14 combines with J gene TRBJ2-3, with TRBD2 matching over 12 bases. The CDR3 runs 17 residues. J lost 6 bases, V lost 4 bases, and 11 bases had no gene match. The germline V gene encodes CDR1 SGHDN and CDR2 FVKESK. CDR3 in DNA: TGTGCCAGCAGCCGAAACGCCGGACTAGCGGGGACGGATACGCAGTATTTT. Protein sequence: CASSRNAGLAGTDTQYF.

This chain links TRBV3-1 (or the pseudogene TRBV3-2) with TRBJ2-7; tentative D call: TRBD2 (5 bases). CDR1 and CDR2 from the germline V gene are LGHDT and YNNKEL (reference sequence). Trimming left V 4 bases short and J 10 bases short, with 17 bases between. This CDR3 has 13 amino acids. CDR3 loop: CASSPATPGTQYF. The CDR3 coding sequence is TGTGCCAGCAGCCCCGCCACCCCGGGAACACAGTACTTC.

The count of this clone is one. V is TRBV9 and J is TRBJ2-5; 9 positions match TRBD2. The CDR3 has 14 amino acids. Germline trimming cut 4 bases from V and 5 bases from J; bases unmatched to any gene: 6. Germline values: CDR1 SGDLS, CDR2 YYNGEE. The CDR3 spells CASSSGTSIETQYF. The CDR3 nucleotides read TGTGCCAGCAGCTCCGGGACTAGCATCGAGACCCAGTACTTC.

The CDR3 region has the DNA TGTGCCAGCAGTGACTCCCCAGTCGGGGGCACTGAAGCTTTCTTT. Its protein product is CASSDSPVGGTEAFF. The chain links TRBV6-4 to TRBJ1-1, with D possibly matching TRBD1 (5 bases). CDR1 and CDR2 (germline): MRHNA, SNTAGT. This CDR3 region has 15 residues. V lost 0 bases and J lost 4, with 12 bases in between.

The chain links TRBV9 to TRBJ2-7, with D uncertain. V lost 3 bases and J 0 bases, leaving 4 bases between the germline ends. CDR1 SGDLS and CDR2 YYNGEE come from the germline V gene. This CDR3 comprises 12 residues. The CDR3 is CASSGGSYEQYF. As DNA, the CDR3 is TGTGCCAGCAGCGGCGGCTCCTACGAGCAGTACTTC.